The present TCR beta chain was sequenced within a study of T cell responses to AZD1222 COVID-19 vaccine. The study's findings and limits: Vaccine-associated CD4 TCRs spanned spike, dominant at 160-218 and 743-854. White British ancestry dominated among donors, who included more females, and clonal diversity was possibly underestimated.

CDR3 length equals 14 residues. CDR1 is SGHVS, CDR2 FNYEAQ, per germline. J was trimmed by 2 bases and V by 3 bases; bases with no gene match: 3. Sequenced by immunoSEQ multiplex PCR; TCRdb stores in-frame clones only, minus some. Of 90,000 to 120,000 clones in the sample, around 90% were seen once. This clone turned up a few times. Antigen unknown. The sequence was obtained from an adult in good health. This specimen was peripheral blood, taken on day 0 of AZD1222 vaccination. The rearrangement uses TRBV7-6 and TRBJ2-7; 8 bases align to TRBD1. The CDR3 reads CASSLADRAYEQYF. The CDR3, as DNA: TGTGCCAGCAGCTTGGCGGACAGGGCCTACGAGCAGTACTTC.